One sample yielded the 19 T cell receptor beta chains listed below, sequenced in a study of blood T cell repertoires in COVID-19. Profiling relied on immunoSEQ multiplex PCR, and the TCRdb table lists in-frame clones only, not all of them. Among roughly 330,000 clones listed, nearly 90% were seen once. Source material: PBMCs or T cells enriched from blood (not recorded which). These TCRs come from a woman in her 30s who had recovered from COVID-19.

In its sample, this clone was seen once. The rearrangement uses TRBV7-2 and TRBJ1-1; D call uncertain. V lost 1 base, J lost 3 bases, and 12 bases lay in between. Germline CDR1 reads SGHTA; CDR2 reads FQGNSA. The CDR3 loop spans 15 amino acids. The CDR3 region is CASSLDGGGYTEAFF. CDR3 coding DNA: TGTGCCAGCAGCTTAGATGGAGGTGGTTACACTGAAGCTTTCTTT. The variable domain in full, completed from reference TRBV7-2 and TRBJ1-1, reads GAGVSQSPSNKVTEKGKDVELRCDPISGHTALYWYRQSLGQGLEFLIYFQGNSAPDKSGLPSDRFSAERTGGSVSTLTIQRTQQEDSAVYLCASSLDGGGYTEAFFGQGTRLTVV.

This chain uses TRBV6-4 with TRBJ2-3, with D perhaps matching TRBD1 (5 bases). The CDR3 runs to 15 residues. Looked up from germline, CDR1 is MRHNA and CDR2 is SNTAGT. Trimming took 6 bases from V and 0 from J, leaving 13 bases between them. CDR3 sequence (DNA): TGTGCCAGCAGAGAGACAGAGCTTAGCACAGATACGCAGTATTTT. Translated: CASRETELSTDTQYF.

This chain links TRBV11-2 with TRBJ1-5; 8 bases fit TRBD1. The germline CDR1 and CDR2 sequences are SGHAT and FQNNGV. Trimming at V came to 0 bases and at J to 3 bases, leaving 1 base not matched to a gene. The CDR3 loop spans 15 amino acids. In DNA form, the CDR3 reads TGTGCCAGCAGCTTAGAGGGACAGGTCAATCAGCCCCAGCATTTT. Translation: CASSLEGQVNQPQHF.

DNA for the CDR3: TGTGCCAGCAGCACTTACGGACAGACGAACACTGAAGCTTTCTTT. Translating gives CASSTYGQTNTEAFF. V and J are TRBV7-9 and TRBJ1-1; TRBD1 might be the D (6 bases). Trimming removed 5 bases from V and 1 base from J, with 14 bases in between. The CDR3 has 15 residues. In germline, CDR1 is SEHNR, CDR2 FQNEAQ (reference sequence).

The CDR3 nucleotides are TGTGCCTGGAGTAATCCTCCGGGGTTGGACACTGAAGCTTTCTTT. Amino acid sequence: CAWSNPPGLDTEAFF. The genes are TRBV30 and TRBJ1-1; D is uncertain. Germline CDR1 is GTSNPN and CDR2 is SVGIG (reference sequence). The CDR3 has 15 amino acids. Trimming took off 2 bases at V and 3 bases at J, with 16 bases between the two ends.

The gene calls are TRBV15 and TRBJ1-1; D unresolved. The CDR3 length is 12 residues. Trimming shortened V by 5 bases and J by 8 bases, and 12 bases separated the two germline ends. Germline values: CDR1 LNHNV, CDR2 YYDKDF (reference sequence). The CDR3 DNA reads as TGTGCCACCAGCGCAGCCGTCGGGGAAGCTTTCTTT. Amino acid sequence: CATSAAVGEAFF.

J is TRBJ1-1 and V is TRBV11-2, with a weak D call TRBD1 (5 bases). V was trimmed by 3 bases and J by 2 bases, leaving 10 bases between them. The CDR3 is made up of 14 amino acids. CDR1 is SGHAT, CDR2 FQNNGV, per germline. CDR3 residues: CASSLRGSNTEAFF. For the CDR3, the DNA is TGTGCCAGCAGCTTGCGGGGCAGTAACACTGAAGCTTTCTTT.

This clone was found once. The CDR3 DNA reads as TGTGCCAGCAGCTTGGGGCTCGGGGAGACCCAGTACTTC. Translation gives CASSLGLGETQYF. The chain is built from TRBV11-2 and TRBJ2-5; D possibly corresponds to TRBD1 (5 bases). V was cut by 3 bases and J by 5 bases, with 10 bases left in between. The CDR3 length is 13 residues. Germline-derived CDR1 and CDR2 are SGHAT and FQNNGV.

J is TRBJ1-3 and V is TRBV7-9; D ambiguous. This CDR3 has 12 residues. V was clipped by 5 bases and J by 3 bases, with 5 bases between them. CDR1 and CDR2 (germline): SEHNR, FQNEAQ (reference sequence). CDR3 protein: CASSEDGNTIYF. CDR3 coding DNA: TGTGCCAGCAGCGAGGATGGAAACACCATATATTTT.

CDR3 DNA sequence: TGTGCCAGCAGCCCGCCCGGGAACAGGGCTAACACTGAAGCTTTCTTT. It translates to CASSPPGNRANTEAFF. This rearrangement joins TRBV5-5 to TRBJ1-1; D possibly corresponds to TRBD1 (6 bases). This CDR3 region has 16 residues. Germline CDR1 is SGHKS and CDR2 is YYEKEE (reference sequence). The germline V and J ends were trimmed by 4 bases and 2 bases, with 18 bases remaining between them.

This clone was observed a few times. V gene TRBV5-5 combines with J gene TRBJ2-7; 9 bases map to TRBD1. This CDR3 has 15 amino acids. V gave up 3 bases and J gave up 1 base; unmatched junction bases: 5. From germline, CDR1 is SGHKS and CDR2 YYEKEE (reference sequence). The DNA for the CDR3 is TGTGCCAGCAGCTGGGGGGACAGGGTATCCTACGAGCAGTACTTC. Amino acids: CASSWGDRVSYEQYF.

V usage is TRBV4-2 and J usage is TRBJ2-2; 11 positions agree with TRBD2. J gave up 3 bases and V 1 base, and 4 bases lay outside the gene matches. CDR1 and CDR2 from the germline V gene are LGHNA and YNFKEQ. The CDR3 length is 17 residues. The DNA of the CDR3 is TGTGCCAGCAGCCAAGCCCTAGCGGGGGGAGACACCGGGGAGCTGTTTTTT. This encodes CASSQALAGGDTGELFF.

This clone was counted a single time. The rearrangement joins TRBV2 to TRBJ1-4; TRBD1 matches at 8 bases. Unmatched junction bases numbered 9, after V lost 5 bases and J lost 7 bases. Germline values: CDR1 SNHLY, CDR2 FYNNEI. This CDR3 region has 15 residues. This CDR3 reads CASSPDRGGIEKLFF. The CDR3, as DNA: TGTGCCAGCAGTCCTGACAGGGGCGGGATTGAAAAACTGTTTTTT.

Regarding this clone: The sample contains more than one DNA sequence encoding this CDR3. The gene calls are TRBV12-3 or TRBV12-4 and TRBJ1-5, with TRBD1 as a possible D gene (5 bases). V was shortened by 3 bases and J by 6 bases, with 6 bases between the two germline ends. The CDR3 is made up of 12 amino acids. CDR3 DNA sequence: TGTGCCAGCAGTTTCGGGGGTCAGCCCCAGCATTTT. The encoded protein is CASSFGGQPQHF.

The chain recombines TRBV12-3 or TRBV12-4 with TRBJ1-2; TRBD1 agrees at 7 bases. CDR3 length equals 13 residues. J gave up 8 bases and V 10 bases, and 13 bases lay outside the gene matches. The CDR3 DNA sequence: TGTGCCACCGAGGCTTCAGGGGGAGGCGGCTACACCTTC. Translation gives CATEASGGGGYTF.

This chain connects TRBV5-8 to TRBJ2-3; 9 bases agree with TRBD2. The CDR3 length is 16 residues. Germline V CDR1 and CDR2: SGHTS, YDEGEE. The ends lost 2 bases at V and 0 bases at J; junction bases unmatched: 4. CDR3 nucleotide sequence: TGTGCCAGCAGCTTAGCGGGGGGACCTAGCACAGATACGCAGTATTTT. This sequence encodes CASSLAGGPSTDTQYF.

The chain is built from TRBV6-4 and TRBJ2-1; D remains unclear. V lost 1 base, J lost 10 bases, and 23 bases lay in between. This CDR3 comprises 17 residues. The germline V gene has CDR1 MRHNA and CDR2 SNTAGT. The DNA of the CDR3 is TGTGCCAGCAGTGACTTAGGAGATCCTCGAGCTTTTGGGGAGCAGTTCTTC. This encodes CASSDLGDPRAFGEQFF.

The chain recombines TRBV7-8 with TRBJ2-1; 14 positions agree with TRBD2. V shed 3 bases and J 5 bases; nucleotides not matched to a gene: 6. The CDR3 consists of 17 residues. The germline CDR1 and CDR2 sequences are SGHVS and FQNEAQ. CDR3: CASSLDRTSGGHNEQFF. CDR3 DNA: TGTGCCAGCAGCTTGGACCGGACTAGCGGGGGGCACAATGAGCAGTTCTTC.

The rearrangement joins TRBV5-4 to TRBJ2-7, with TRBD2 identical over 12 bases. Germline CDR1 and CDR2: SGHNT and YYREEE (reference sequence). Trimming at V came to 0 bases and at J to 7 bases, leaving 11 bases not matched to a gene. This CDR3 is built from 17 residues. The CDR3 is CASSLGLAGEIIREQYF. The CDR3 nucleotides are TGTGCCAGCAGCTTGGGACTAGCGGGGGAGATAATACGAGAGCAGTACTTC.